The 9 T cell receptor beta chains below were found in one sample sequenced in a study of blood T cell repertoires in COVID-19. Clones were sequenced by immunoSEQ multiplex PCR, and TCRdb holds only the in-frame ones, with some missing. The data show about 200,000 clones, about 93% seen once. The source material was peripheral blood. Every receptor here comes from a man aged 30 to 39 with COVID-19, enrolled during active disease.

The chain is built from TRBV6-2 or TRBV6-3 and TRBJ2-5; possibly TRBD2 for D (5 bases). The V gene's germline CDR1 is MNHEY and CDR2 SVGEGT. V was pared by 3 bases and J by 5 bases, with 10 bases between. This CDR3 has 13 amino acids. The CDR3 DNA sequence: TGTGCCAGCAGTTATCAAGGGAGCGAGACCCAGTACTTC. Encoded protein: CASSYQGSETQYF.

The DNA of the CDR3 is TGTGCCAGCAGTTTAGGTTCCAAGTGGGACACCTATAATTCACCCCTCCACTTT. The encoded protein is CASSLGSKWDTYNSPLHF. This chain links TRBV27 with TRBJ1-6, with a tentative D call TRBD1 (6 bases). In germline, CDR1 is MNHEY, CDR2 SMNVEV (reference sequence). This CDR3 spans 18 amino acids. The V gene lost 2 bases and the J gene lost 2 bases, with 16 bases spanning the gap.

This sequence joins TRBV6-5 and TRBJ1-2, with TRBD1 identical over 8 bases. After removal of 7 bases from V and 0 bases from J, the junction contained 4 bases not matched to a gene. This CDR3 is built from 14 residues. The germline V gene has CDR1 MNHEY and CDR2 SVGAGI. The CDR3: CASNKDRANYGYTF. In nucleotides, the CDR3 is TGTGCCAGCAACAAGGACAGGGCTAACTATGGCTACACCTTC.

This sequence joins TRBV6-1 and TRBJ1-2, with unresolved D. The CDR3 is 14 residues long. Germline loops: CDR1 MNHNS, CDR2 SASEGT. V gave up 1 base and J gave up 4 bases, with 10 bases separating them. The CDR3 here is CASSEGTAGYGYTF. CDR3 sequence (DNA): TGTGCCAGCAGTGAAGGTACGGCAGGCTATGGCTACACCTTC.

V is TRBV10-1 and J is TRBJ2-1; 10 nucleotides line up with TRBD1. The CDR3 has 15 residues. After removal of 5 bases from V and 10 bases from J, the junction contained 11 bases not matched to a gene. The germline gives CDR1 WNHNN, CDR2 SYGVQD (reference sequence). CDR3 nucleotide sequence: TGCGCCAGCAGTTCAACCGGGACAGGGGCTCTCGAGCAGTTCTTC. This gives the protein CASSSTGTGALEQFF.

The J gene is TRBJ2-7, the V gene TRBV19, with a weak D call TRBD2 (6 bases). The CDR3 runs to 14 residues. V shed 3 bases and J shed 3 bases, with 12 bases lying between them. Germline CDR1 LNHDA, CDR2 SQIVND (reference sequence). The CDR3 is CASSMGPGGYEQYF. The CDR3 DNA is TGTGCCAGTAGTATGGGACCCGGGGGCTACGAGCAGTACTTC.

In DNA, the CDR3 is TGTGCCAGCAGCCGGTTGGGACAGGGGGAGACTGAAGCTTTCTTT. Translating gives CASSRLGQGETEAFF. This sequence joins TRBV14 and TRBJ1-1; 11 bases are a match to TRBD1. The CDR3 loop spans 15 amino acids. Per the germline V gene, CDR1 is SGHDN and CDR2 is FVKESK. V shed 4 bases, J shed 5 bases, and the junction held 6 bases outside the gene matches.

This rearrangement joins TRBV12-2 to TRBJ2-1; the table's D gene call, TRBD1, was not cross checked with the DNA. TRBV12-2 is flagged as a pseudogene. This CDR3 region has 17 residues. CDR3 nucleotides: TGTGCAAGTCGCCAACGTCCCAGGGTGGGCTTCCGCAATGAGCAGTTCTTC. Translation gives CASRQRPRVGFRNEQFF.

The chain has TRBV9 and TRBJ1-1; D might be TRBD1 (6 bases). Between the trimmed V and J ends, which lost 0 bases and 3 bases, there was a span of 9 bases. The CDR3 covers 14 residues. The germline V gene has CDR1 SGDLS and CDR2 YYNGEE. CDR3 amino acids: CASSVVGHDTEAFF. The CDR3 bases are TGTGCCAGCAGCGTAGTGGGACACGACACTGAAGCTTTCTTT.